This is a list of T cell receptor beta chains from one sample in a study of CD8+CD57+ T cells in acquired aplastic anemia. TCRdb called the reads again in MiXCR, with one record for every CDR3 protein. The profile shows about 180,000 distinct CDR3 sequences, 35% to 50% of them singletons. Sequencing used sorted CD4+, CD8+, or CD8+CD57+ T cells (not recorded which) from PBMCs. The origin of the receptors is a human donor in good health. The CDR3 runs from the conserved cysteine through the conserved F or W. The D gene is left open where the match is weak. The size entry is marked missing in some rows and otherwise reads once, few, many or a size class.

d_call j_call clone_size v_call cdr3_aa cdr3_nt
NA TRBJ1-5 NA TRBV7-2 CASSLQANQPQHF TGTGCCAGCTCACTCCAAGCCAATCAGCCCCAGCATTTT
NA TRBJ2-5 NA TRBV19 CASSAGLGGGETQYF TGTGCCAGTAGTGCGGGACTGGGGGGTGGGGAGACCCAGTACTTC
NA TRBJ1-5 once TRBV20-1 CSAQVEGSNQPQHF TGCAGTGCACAGGTGGAGGGCTCCAATCAGCCCCAGCATTTT
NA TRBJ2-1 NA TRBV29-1 CSVEDRGLDNEQFF TGCAGCGTTGAAGATCGGGGACTGGACAATGAGCAGTTCTTC
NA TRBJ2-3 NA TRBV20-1 CSARALSTDTQYF TGCAGTGCTAGAGCTCTTTCGACAGATACGCAGTATTTT
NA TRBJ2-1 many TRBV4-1 CASSQGRTWGHNEQFF TGCGCCAGCAGCCAAGGCAGGACCTGGGGCCACAATGAGCAGTTCTTC
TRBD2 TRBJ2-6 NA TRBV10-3 CAISESGLAGGANVLTF TGTGCCATCAGTGAGTCGGGACTAGCGGGAGGGGCCAACGTCCTGACTTTC
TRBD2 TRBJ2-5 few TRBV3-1 CASSLGLAGGWGQETQYF TGTGCCAGCAGCCTCGGACTAGCGGGAGGCTGGGGACAAGAGACCCAGTACTTC
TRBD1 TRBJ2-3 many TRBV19 CASSDQGAWGTDTQYF TGTGCCAGTAGTGATCAGGGGGCGTGGGGGACAGATACGCAGTATTTT
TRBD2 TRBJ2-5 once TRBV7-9 CASSSWGGQETQYF TGTGCCAGCAGCTCCTGGGGAGGGCAAGAGACCCAGTACTTC
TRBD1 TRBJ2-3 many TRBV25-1 CASSDLTGAGDTQYF TGTGCCAGCAGTGACCTGACAGGGGCGGGCGATACGCAGTATTTT
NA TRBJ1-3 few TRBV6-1 CASRTEGRAGNTIYF TGTGCCAGCAGGACTGAAGGGCGAGCTGGAAACACCATATATTTT
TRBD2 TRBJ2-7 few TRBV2 CASCYTGEGFEQYF TGTGCCAGCTGCTACACGGGGGAGGGATTCGAGCAGTACTTC
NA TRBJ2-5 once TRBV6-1 CASSEVFGETQYF TGTGCCAGCAGTGAAGTTTTCGGGGAGACCCAGTACTTC
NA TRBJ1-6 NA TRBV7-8 CASSWTVNSPLHF TGTGCCAGCAGCTGGACAGTCAATTCACCCCTCCACTTT
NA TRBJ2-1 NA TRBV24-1 CATNPPGSSYNEQFF TGTGCCACCAATCCTCCGGGCAGCTCCTACAATGAGCAGTTCTTC
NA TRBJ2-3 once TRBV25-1 CASSVRPNTQYF TGTGCCAGCAGTGTGCGCCCCAATACGCAGTATTTT
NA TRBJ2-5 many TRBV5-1 CASSPQSEETQYF TGCGCCAGCAGCCCCCAATCCGAAGAGACCCAGTACTTC
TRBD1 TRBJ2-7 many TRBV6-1 CASSHDTGTGFAEQYF TGTGCCAGCAGTCACGATACCGGGACAGGGTTCGCCGAGCAGTACTTC
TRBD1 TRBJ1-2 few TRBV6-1 CASSESSGTAFYGYTF TGTGCCAGCAGTGAAAGCTCCGGGACAGCCTTCTATGGCTACACCTTC